The 16 T cell receptor beta chains below were found in one sample sequenced in a study of cytomegalovirus exposure and HLA in healthy donors. The PCR was carried out with 60 Vbeta primers and 13 Jbeta primers. TCRdb's table, derived via immunoSEQ multiplex PCR, lists solely in-frame clones and lacks some. This table holds 90,000 to 120,000 clones, about three quarters found once. The specimen was PBMCs. All receptors come from a man between 60 and 75 years old in good health and CMV-seropositive.

This clone was observed a handful of times. This chain connects TRBV6-5 to TRBJ2-2; D might be TRBD1 (5 bases). CDR3 length: 14 amino acids. CDR1 MNHEY and CDR2 SVGAGI come from the germline V gene. V lost 5 bases and J lost 5, with 12 bases in between. This chain's CDR3 is CASSGSGSTGELFF. DNA for the CDR3: TGTGCCAGCAGTGGGTCAGGGTCTACCGGGGAGCTGTTTTTT.

This clone was picked up one time. This chain links TRBV5-1 with TRBJ2-3, with D possibly matching TRBD2 (6 bases). The CDR3 loop spans 15 amino acids. Trimming left V 4 bases short and J 4 bases short, with 16 bases between. The germline gives CDR1 SGHRS, CDR2 YFSETQ. The CDR3 loop is CASSRGLGEADTQYF. As DNA, the CDR3 is TGCGCCAGCAGCAGGGGACTTGGGGAGGCAGATACGCAGTATTTT.

The rearrangement joins TRBV6-1 to TRBJ1-5, with TRBD1 as a possible D gene (5 bases). Germline lookup yields CDR1 MNHNS and CDR2 SASEGT. The CDR3 covers 16 residues. Trimming took off 2 bases at V and 0 bases at J, with 11 bases between the two ends. CDR3 sequence (DNA): TGTGCCAGCAGTGAACGGGGGGACTATAGCAATCAGCCCCAGCATTTT. This translates into CASSERGDYSNQPQHF.

This clone is a singleton in its sample. The chain recombines TRBV6-5 with TRBJ2-7, with D possibly matching TRBD1 (5 bases). The germline V and J ends were trimmed by 6 bases and 3 bases, with 6 bases remaining between them. Germline CDR1 MNHEY, CDR2 SVGAGI. The CDR3 is 11 residues long. The CDR3 is CASRQGYEQYF. DNA of the CDR3: TGTGCCAGCAGGCAGGGCTACGAGCAGTACTTC.

This clone was recorded a few times. The chain carries TRBV5-5 and TRBJ2-7, with D possibly matching TRBD2 (6 bases). CDR3 length: 15 residues. Germline V gene data show CDR1 as SGHKS and CDR2 as YYEKEE (reference sequence). Trimming left V 1 base short and J 0 bases short, with 11 bases between. CDR3 loop: CASSLSGTASYEQYF. CDR3 in DNA: TGTGCCAGCAGCTTGTCTGGGACTGCCTCCTACGAGCAGTACTTC.

V is TRBV18 and J is TRBJ1-3, with D unresolved. Per the germline V gene, CDR1 is KGHSH and CDR2 is LQKENI. V was cut by 6 bases and J by 0 bases, with 12 bases left in between. The CDR3 totals 15 residues. The CDR3, as DNA: TGTGCCAGCTCCTCTCCGGGTTCCTCTGGAAACACCATATATTTT. It codes for CASSSPGSSGNTIYF.

This clone was detected only once. The chain is built from TRBV7-6 and TRBJ1-5; no definite D call. CDR3 size: 16 residues. The germline V gene encodes CDR1 SGHVS and CDR2 FNYEAQ. Trimming took 5 bases from V and 3 from J, leaving 17 bases between them. The CDR3 loop reads CASSESAGLPNQPQHF. In nucleotides, the CDR3 is TGTGCCAGCAGCGAATCCGCCGGGTTACCCAATCAGCCCCAGCATTTT.

This clone showed up just a few times. This chain connects TRBV5-1 to TRBJ2-3; maybe TRBD1 (5 bases). CDR3 length equals 14 residues. CDR1 and CDR2 from the germline V gene are SGHRS and YFSETQ. V was clipped by 1 base and J by 0 bases, with 6 bases between them. The CDR3 DNA is TGCGCCAGCAGCTTGAGGGGCAGCACAGATACGCAGTATTTT. This sequence encodes CASSLRGSTDTQYF. Full variable domain (rest looked up from reference TRBV5-1 and TRBJ2-3): KAGVTQTPRYLIKTRGQQVTLSCSPISGHRSVSWYQQTPGQGLQFLFEYFSETQRNKGNFPGRFSGRQFSNSRSEMNVSTLELGDSALYLCASSLRGSTDTQYFGPGTRLTVL.

The J gene is TRBJ2-1, the V gene TRBV30, with a possible D match to TRBD1 (6 bases). Deletions cut 8 bases from V and 8 bases from J, with 22 bases between. This CDR3 contains 14 residues. CDR1 and CDR2 from the germline V gene are GTSNPN and SVGIG (reference sequence). CDR3 sequence reads: CALTGLPTFDEQFF. In DNA, the CDR3 is TGTGCCCTAACAGGGCTCCCGACGTTTGATGAGCAGTTCTTC. The full variable domain, with the rest looked up from reference TRBV30 and TRBJ2-1, is SQTIHQWPATLVQPVGSPLSLECTVEGTSNPNLYWYRQAAGRGLQLLFYSVGIGQISSEVPQNLSASRPQDRQFILSSKKLLLSDSGFYLCALTGLPTFDEQFFGPGTRLTVL.

This clone was seen just once. The chain recombines TRBV7-2 with TRBJ2-7; a possible D gene is TRBD2 (5 bases). Per germline, CDR1 SGHTA and CDR2 FQGNSA. V gave up 4 bases and J gave up 1 base, with 11 bases separating them. This CDR3 comprises 14 residues. The CDR3 DNA sequence: TGTGCCAGCAGCTCGATGGGAGTTTCCTACGAGCAGTACTTC. Protein sequence: CASSSMGVSYEQYF.

The table lists this clone with a few counts. This chain links TRBV6-5 with TRBJ1-1; D remains ambiguous. The CDR3 length is 14 residues. CDR1 and CDR2 from the germline V gene are MNHEY and SVGAGI. The V and J ends lost 0 bases and 2 bases respectively, with 7 bases between them. The CDR3 is CASSYSAGNTEAFF. DNA of the CDR3: TGTGCCAGCAGTTACTCAGCAGGAAACACTGAAGCTTTCTTT.

The chain has TRBV12-1 and TRBJ2-7; whether TRBD1, the table's D call, matches the DNA was not checked. TRBV12-1 is given as a pseudogene. The CDR3 spans 15 residues. The DNA for the CDR3 is TGTGCCAGCAGCTGCTTCACCGGACAGGATTACGAGCAGTACTTC. Protein sequence: CASSCFTGQDYEQYF.

The chain combines TRBV18 with TRBJ2-3; 11 bases are a match to TRBD2. Germline CDR1 reads KGHSH; CDR2 reads LQKENI. V gave up 8 bases and J gave up 3 bases; unmatched junction bases: 16. This CDR3 contains 18 residues. Here the CDR3 reads CASVPPGLAGGNTDTQYF. The CDR3 DNA follows: TGTGCCAGCGTACCACCGGGGCTAGCGGGGGGAAATACAGATACGCAGTATTTT.

The V gene is TRBV27, the J gene TRBJ1-2, with 9 bases fitting TRBD1. CDR1 and CDR2 (germline): MNHEY, SMNVEV (reference sequence). The V and J ends lost 5 bases and 8 bases, in that order; junction bases with no gene match: 9. The CDR3 sequence is 14 residues long. The CDR3 spells CASSPTGGLEGYTF. The CDR3 nucleotides are TGTGCCAGCAGTCCGACAGGGGGTCTTGAGGGCTACACCTTC.

The chain is built from TRBV29-1 and TRBJ1-3, with a possible D match to TRBD1 (5 bases). The germline V and J ends were trimmed by 6 bases and 4 bases, with 10 bases remaining between them. From germline, CDR1 is SQVTM and CDR2 ANQGSEA. The CDR3 consists of 12 residues. The CDR3 DNA reads TGCAGCGTCGGGACTCTCGGAAACACCATATATTTT. It specifies CSVGTLGNTIYF.

The chain employs TRBV5-6 and TRBJ2-5; TRBD1 is a possible D gene (6 bases). Germline V CDR1 and CDR2: SGHDT, YYEEEE. V was pared by 4 bases and J by 1 base, with 14 bases between. CDR3 size: 15 residues. As DNA, the CDR3 is TGTGCCAGCAGCCTCACGGGACACACCCAAGAGACCCAGTACTTC. As protein: CASSLTGHTQETQYF.